The 28 T cell receptor beta chains below were found in one sample sequenced in a study of vaccination and CD4 T cells after COVID-19. Antigens for these TCRs are unknown. Cultured CD4+ T cell DNA was sequenced using the Oncomine TCR Beta short-read assay. One entry per CDR3 protein, called by TCRdb with MiXCR from the PCR reads. The repertoire holds 20,000 to 25,000 distinct CDR3 sequences, with approximately 33% as singletons. Time point denoted: late sampling 161 to 241 days after vaccination in three convalescent patients. This sample's treatment: roughly nine-day PBMC culture with coronavirus spike peptide pools or control peptides (ViraFEST assay). Here the sequenced sample was CD4+ T cells from blood, cultured in vitro, taken about 7 months after SARS-CoV-2 vaccination. The receptors were sampled from a human donor who had recovered from COVID-19.

The rearrangement uses TRBV4-1 and TRBJ2-3, with 13 bases matching TRBD2. J lost 4 bases, V lost 3 bases, and 13 bases had no gene match. The CDR3 sequence is 19 residues long. Germline lookup yields CDR1 MGHRA and CDR2 YSYEKL. The CDR3 here is CASSHRGLAGKLNSDTQYF. CDR3 nucleotides: TGCGCCAGCAGCCATCGGGGACTAGCGGGGAAACTAAACTCAGATACGCAGTATTTT.

The rearrangement joins TRBV20-1 to TRBJ2-5, with a weak D call TRBD1 (5 bases). Trimming removed 6 bases from V and 5 bases from J, with 19 bases in between. The germline V gene has CDR1 DFQATT and CDR2 SNEGSKA (reference sequence). The CDR3 spans 14 residues. CDR3 DNA sequence: TGCAGTGCCCTATCGGTACAGGCATTCGAGACCCAGTACTTC. It yields the protein CSALSVQAFETQYF.

The chain joins TRBV5-6 to TRBJ2-7; D ambiguous. The germline CDR1 and CDR2 sequences are SGHDT and YYEEEE. V was shortened by 0 bases and J by 6 bases, with 19 bases between the two germline ends. The CDR3 is made up of 16 amino acids. CDR3 in DNA: TGTGCCAGCAGCTTGGCGGGTAGGAACTCTCCTACCGAGCAGTACTTC. Its translation: CASSLAGRNSPTEQYF.

This chain joins TRBV6-1 and TRBJ2-7; TRBD1 agrees at 8 bases. V dropped 5 bases and J dropped 1; count of bases not matched to a gene: 10. CDR1 is MNHNS, CDR2 SASEGT, per germline. This CDR3 region has 16 residues. CDR3 sequence: CASSTRDRMRSYEQYF. The CDR3 bases are TGTGCCAGCAGTACCCGGGACAGGATGAGATCCTACGAGCAGTACTTC.

V and J are TRBV5-4 and TRBJ2-2; D uncertain. Trimming stripped 2 bases from V and 4 bases from J, with 12 bases between. Germline lookup yields CDR1 SGHNT and CDR2 YYREEE (reference sequence). This CDR3 has 15 amino acids. Here the CDR3 DNA reads TGTGCCAGCAGCTTAGACCCGCTCATCACCGGGGAGCTGTTTTTT. It specifies CASSLDPLITGELFF.

CDR3 DNA: TGTGCCAGCAGTTTCTCCGCCGGCGCTAGATGGCAGTACTTC. The encoded protein is CASSFSAGARWQYF. This chain joins TRBV28 and TRBJ2-7, with D uncertain. V dropped 3 bases and J dropped 9 bases, with 18 bases sitting between them. The CDR3 loop spans 14 amino acids. Germline V gene sequence: CDR1 MDHEN, CDR2 SYDVKM.

This clonotype counts as medium-sized. This sequence joins TRBV7-8 and TRBJ1-1, with D tentatively TRBD1 (5 bases). The CDR3 sequence is 15 residues long. V lost 5 bases, J lost 1 base, and 14 bases lay in between. The V gene's germline CDR1 is SGHVS and CDR2 FQNEAQ. For the CDR3, the DNA is TGTGCCAGCAGCCCAAGTGGGACGACGAACACTGAAGCTTTCTTT. It yields the protein CASSPSGTTNTEAFF.

The J gene is TRBJ1-3, the V gene TRBV6-2 or TRBV6-3; D is ambiguous. The length of the CDR3 is 13 residues. Germline-derived CDR1 and CDR2 are MNHEY and SVGEGT. V lost 5 bases to trimming and J lost 0 bases, with 5 bases between them. In DNA, the CDR3 is TGTGCCAGCAGTACCGGCTCTGGAAACACCATATATTTT. This gives the protein CASSTGSGNTIYF.

V usage is TRBV6-5 and J usage is TRBJ2-7; no clear D. The CDR3 runs 14 residues. CDR1 and CDR2 from the germline V gene are MNHEY and SVGAGI. V was clipped by 0 bases and J by 4 bases, with 10 bases between them. DNA of the CDR3: TGTGCCAGCAGTTACTCGACCGGTTTGTACGAGCAGTACTTC. This encodes CASSYSTGLYEQYF.

This clonotype appeared a few times. The chain recombines TRBV27 with TRBJ1-1; D might be TRBD1 (5 bases). The CDR3 runs 14 residues. Trimming removed 7 bases at V and 5 bases at J, with 17 bases between. Germline CDR1 is MNHEY and CDR2 is SMNVEV (reference sequence). The CDR3 spells CASMETSGDTEAFF. The DNA for the CDR3 is TGTGCCAGCATGGAGACATCGGGGGATACTGAAGCTTTCTTT.

The chain joins TRBV5-4 to TRBJ1-2; maybe TRBD1 (6 bases). Germline V gene lookup returns CDR1 SGHNT and CDR2 YYREEE (reference sequence). CDR3 length: 13 amino acids. V was pared by 5 bases and J by 4 bases, with 12 bases between. The CDR3 sequence: CASRNRASYGYTF. The CDR3 DNA reads TGTGCCAGCAGAAACAGGGCTTCCTATGGCTACACCTTC. Full variable domain (outside the CDR3, taken from reference TRBV5-4 and TRBJ1-2): ETGVTQSPTHLIKTRGQQVTLRCSSQSGHNTVSWYQQALGQGPQFIFQYYREEENGRGNFPPRFSGLQFPNYSSELNVNALELDDSALYLCASRNRASYGYTFGSGTRLTVV.

The chain carries TRBV11-3 and TRBJ2-1; maybe TRBD1 (6 bases). V gave up 6 bases and J gave up 6 bases, with 15 bases separating them. Germline lookup yields CDR1 SGHNT and CDR2 YENEEA. The CDR3 is 14 amino acids. CDR3 sequence (DNA): TGTGCCAGCAGTCTAGGGGGTTTGAGCAATGAGCAGTTCTTC. Protein product: CASSLGGLSNEQFF.

The table lists this clonotype with a few counts. The chain recombines TRBV20-1 with TRBJ2-7; 8 bases are a match to TRBD2. Germline lookup yields CDR1 DFQATT and CDR2 SNEGSKA (reference sequence). The CDR3 is 16 amino acids. The junction had 10 bases not matched to a gene; V was cut back by 0 bases and J by 3 bases. CDR3 nucleotide sequence: TGCAGTGCTAGAGATATTTCTCCGGGAGGGAACTACGAGCAGTACTTC. This sequence encodes CSARDISPGGNYEQYF.

This chain's CDR3 is CATSHGPPGTGLNEKLFF. As DNA, the CDR3 is TGTGCCACCAGCCACGGGCCCCCAGGGACAGGGCTTAATGAAAAACTGTTTTTT. This sequence joins TRBV15 and TRBJ1-4; 9 bases agree with TRBD1. This CDR3 has 18 amino acids. V lost 5 bases, J lost 4 bases, and 14 bases stayed unmatched. Germline CDR1 is LNHNV and CDR2 is YYDKDF (reference sequence).

A single count supports this clonotype. The V and J genes are TRBV6-2 or TRBV6-3 and TRBJ2-2, with D perhaps TRBD1 (6 bases). The CDR3 totals 15 residues. Germline loops: CDR1 MNHEY, CDR2 SVGEGT. Trimming removed 4 bases at V and 0 bases at J, with 9 bases between. CDR3 loop: CASSWTAANTGELFF. The DNA of the CDR3 is TGTGCCAGCAGTTGGACAGCGGCGAACACCGGGGAGCTGTTTTTT.

The V and J genes are TRBV25-1 and TRBJ2-5; 7 bases match TRBD2. The CDR3 is 14 residues long. Germline lookup yields CDR1 MGHDK and CDR2 SYGVNS. With 1 base clipped from V and 5 bases from J, the junction kept 4 bases outside the gene matches. In nucleotides, the CDR3 is TGTGCCAGCAGTGAATGGGGGGGTACGGAGACCCAGTACTTC. Protein: CASSEWGGTETQYF.

With respect to this clonotype: A much larger clone sits a single nucleotide away, making a read error possible. J is TRBJ2-5 and V is TRBV15; D is ambiguous. The CDR3 has 13 amino acids. Trimming took off 1 base at V and 7 bases at J, with 10 bases between the two ends. Germline V CDR1 and CDR2: LNHNV, YYDKDF (reference sequence). The CDR3 loop reads CATSRVFVGTQYF. The CDR3 DNA is TGTGCCACCAGCAGAGTGTTCGTGGGGACCCAGTACTTC.

A few counts support this clonotype. The chain uses TRBV20-1 and TRBJ2-1; D is possibly TRBD2 (6 bases). V lost 1 base, J lost 7 bases, and 8 bases lay in between. Germline CDR1 is DFQATT and CDR2 is SNEGSKA (reference sequence). The CDR3 runs 12 residues. CDR3 loop: CSARGGENEQFF. In DNA form, the CDR3 reads TGCAGTGCTAGAGGGGGGGAGAATGAGCAGTTCTTC.

The chain carries TRBV14 and TRBJ1-2; TRBD1 matches at 7 bases. The germline CDR1 and CDR2 sequences are SGHDN and FVKESK. The J segment lost 5 bases and the V segment lost 0 bases, leaving 3 bases of the junction unmatched. CDR3 size: 14 residues. In DNA, the CDR3 is TGTGCCAGCAGCCAAGAAGGGGGCTCTTATGGCTACACCTTC. Encoded protein: CASSQEGGSYGYTF. Full variable domain (remainder filled in from reference TRBV14 and TRBJ1-2): EAGVTQFPSHSVIEKGQTVTLRCDPISGHDNLYWYRRVMGKEIKFLLHFVKESKQDESGMPNNRFLAERTGGTYSTLKVQPAELEDSGVYFCASSQEGGSYGYTFGSGTRLTVV.

This clonotype was detected only a few times. The genes are TRBV6-2 or TRBV6-3 and TRBJ2-7, with 7 positions matching TRBD2. Per germline, CDR1 MNHEY and CDR2 SVGEGT. V lost 6 bases, J lost 0 bases, and 11 bases stayed unmatched. The CDR3 sequence is 16 residues long. The CDR3 DNA is TGTGCCAGCAGCCCCTTCGGTCGGACTAGCTCCTACGAGCAGTACTTC. This encodes CASSPFGRTSSYEQYF.

Comments on this clonotype: One end of the junction is discordant with germline, which a read error may explain. V gene TRBV7-7 combines with J gene TRBJ2-5, with D maybe TRBD2 (6 bases). CDR1 is SSHAT and CDR2 is FNYEAQ in the germline V gene (reference sequence). The CDR3 spans 15 residues. CDR3 in amino acids: CASSLAGGTQETQYF. CDR3 coding DNA: TGTGCTAGCAGCTTAGCAGGAGGGACTCAAGAGACCCAGTACTTC.

This clonotype showed up just a few times. The chain couples TRBV7-2 to TRBJ2-1; D is perhaps TRBD2 (6 bases). Trimming stripped 3 bases from V and 5 bases from J, with 14 bases between. Germline loops: CDR1 SGHTA, CDR2 FQGNSA. This CDR3 region has 15 residues. The CDR3 DNA is TGTGCCAGCAGCTTGGCCGGGACTTCCCACAATGAGCAGTTCTTC. Protein: CASSLAGTSHNEQFF.

This clonotype was counted only a few times. The chain joins TRBV6-1 to TRBJ2-1; a possible D gene is TRBD1 (6 bases). Trimming took 2 bases from V and 0 from J, leaving 8 bases between them. CDR1 is MNHNS, CDR2 SASEGT, per germline. CDR3 length: 15 amino acids. CDR3 nucleotide sequence: TGTGCCAGCAGTGAACAGGGGCCCTCCTACAATGAGCAGTTCTTC. Protein: CASSEQGPSYNEQFF.

The chain joins TRBV7-8 to TRBJ2-7; 9 bases fit TRBD2. Germline-derived CDR1 and CDR2 are SGHVS and FQNEAQ. Losses at the gene ends were 4 bases for V and 3 bases for J; bases not matched to a gene: 7. This CDR3 is built from 15 residues. This chain's CDR3 is CASSSPTSGRYEQYF. CDR3 nucleotides: TGTGCCAGCAGCTCGCCGACTAGCGGACGCTACGAGCAGTACTTC.

In its sample, this clonotype was seen a few times. The chain links TRBV7-3 to TRBJ2-2, with D possibly called TRBD1 or TRBD2 (5 bases each). V lost 4 bases to trimming and J lost 4 bases, with 10 bases between them. From germline, CDR1 is SGHTA and CDR2 FQGTGA. This CDR3 spans 14 amino acids. CDR3 sequence reads: CASSSRDPTGELFF. The CDR3 region has the DNA TGTGCCAGCAGCTCCCGGGACCCCACCGGGGAGCTGTTTTTT.

This clonotype was observed a few times. The chain couples TRBV7-2 to TRBJ2-1; 9 nucleotides match TRBD2. V gave up 6 bases and J gave up 6 bases; unmatched junction bases: 21. The CDR3 sequence is 19 residues long. The germline V gene encodes CDR1 SGHTA and CDR2 FQGNSA. The CDR3 DNA follows: TGTGCCAGCAGGTTTCAAGGTCGGGGGGAAAGCGGGAGGCGCAATGAGCAGTTCTTC. This encodes CASRFQGRGESGRRNEQFF.

The chain carries TRBV7-9 and TRBJ2-1; TRBD1 agrees at 8 bases. J was trimmed by 5 bases and V by 2 bases; bases with no gene match: 8. The CDR3 has 16 residues. CDR1 and CDR2 from the germline V gene are SEHNR and FQNEAQ (reference sequence). The CDR3 region has the DNA TGTGCCAGCAGCTTAAAGGCAGGGGGCACCGACAATGAGCAGTTCTTC. It is translated as CASSLKAGGTDNEQFF.

V usage is TRBV2 and J usage is TRBJ2-3; D gene unclear. V dropped 7 bases and J dropped 2 bases, with 10 bases sitting between them. The CDR3 loop spans 13 amino acids. Germline V gene lookup returns CDR1 SNHLY and CDR2 FYNNEI. CDR3 in amino acids: CASNPPFTDTQYF. The CDR3 coding sequence is TGTGCCAGCAACCCTCCCTTCACAGATACGCAGTATTTT.